The clone carrying this T cell receptor (beta chain) turned up a few times. Its antigen is as yet unknown. One junction end does not reproduce the germline sequence, and a read error may be involved. What was amplified from RNA transcripts were TCR beta CDR3 regions. In the first-round RT-PCR of the TCR CDR3, the HTBI primer set was used. MiXCR was run by TCRdb on the multiplex PCR reads, yielding one entry per CDR3 protein. The sample gives 450,000 to 650,000 distinct CDR3 sequences, around 20% of which show up once; approximately 26% is in the top ten. The CDR3 has 14 amino acids. The germline V gene encodes CDR1 MNHEY and CDR2 SMNVEV (reference sequence). Newly diagnosed patients aged 18 to 65 had hyperthyroidism of under 2 months' duration. This sample was included in a study of T cells in Graves' hyperthyroidism and ophthalmopathy. Study background: The blood sample was taken at first diagnosis, before treatment began.

Study-wide results and limits: Appearing also in blood were most of the thyroid clonotypes expanded above 0.001.

The chain employs TRBV27 and TRBJ1-3; 7 nucleotides match TRBD1. Sequencing was carried out using blood. This clonotype was sampled from a young man with Graves' hyperthyroidism. The chain's CDR3 is CTSMEGANGNTIYF. CDR3 nucleotides: TGTACCAGCATGGAGGGGGCAAATGGAAACACCATATATTTT.